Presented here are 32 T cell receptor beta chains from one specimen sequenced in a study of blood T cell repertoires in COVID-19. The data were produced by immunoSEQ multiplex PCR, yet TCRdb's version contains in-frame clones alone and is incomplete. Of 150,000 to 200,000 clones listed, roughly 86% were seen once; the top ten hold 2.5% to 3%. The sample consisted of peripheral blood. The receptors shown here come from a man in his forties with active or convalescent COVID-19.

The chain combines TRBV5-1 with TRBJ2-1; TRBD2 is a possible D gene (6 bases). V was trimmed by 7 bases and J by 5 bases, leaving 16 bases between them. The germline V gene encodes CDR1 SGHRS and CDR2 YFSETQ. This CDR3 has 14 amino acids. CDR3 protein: CASAVEGYDNEQFF. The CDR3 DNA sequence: TGCGCCAGCGCGGTGGAGGGGTACGACAATGAGCAGTTCTTC.

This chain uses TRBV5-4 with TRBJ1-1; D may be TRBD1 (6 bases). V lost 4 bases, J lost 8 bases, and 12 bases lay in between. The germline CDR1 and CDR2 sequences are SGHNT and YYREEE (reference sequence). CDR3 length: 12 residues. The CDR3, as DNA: TGTGCCAGCAGCCAACGCGACAGGGAAGCTTTCTTT. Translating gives CASSQRDREAFF.

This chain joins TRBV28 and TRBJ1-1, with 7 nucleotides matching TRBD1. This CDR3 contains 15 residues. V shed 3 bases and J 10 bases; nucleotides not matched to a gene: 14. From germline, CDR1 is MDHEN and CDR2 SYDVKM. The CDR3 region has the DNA TGTGCCAGCAGTTTGTCCGGACAGGCAAGCCGGGCAGCTTTCTTT. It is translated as CASSLSGQASRAAFF.

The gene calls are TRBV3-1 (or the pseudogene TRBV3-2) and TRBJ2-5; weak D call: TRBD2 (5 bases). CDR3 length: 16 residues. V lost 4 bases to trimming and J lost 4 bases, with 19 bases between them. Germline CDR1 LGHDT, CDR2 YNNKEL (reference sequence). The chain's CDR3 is CASSRSPTRVGETQYF. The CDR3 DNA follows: TGTGCCAGCAGCCGAAGCCCAACTAGAGTAGGAGAGACCCAGTACTTC.

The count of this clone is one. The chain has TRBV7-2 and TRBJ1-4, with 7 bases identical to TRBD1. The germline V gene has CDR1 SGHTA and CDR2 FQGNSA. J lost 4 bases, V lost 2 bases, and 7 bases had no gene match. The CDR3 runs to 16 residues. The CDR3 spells CASSLISGQFNEKLFF. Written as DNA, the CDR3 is TGTGCCAGCAGCTTAATCTCGGGACAGTTTAATGAAAAACTGTTTTTT.

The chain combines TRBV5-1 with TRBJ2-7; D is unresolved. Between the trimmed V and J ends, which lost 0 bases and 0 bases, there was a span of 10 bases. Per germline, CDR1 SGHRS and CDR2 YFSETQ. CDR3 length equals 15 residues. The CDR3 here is CASSLDSPSSYEQYF. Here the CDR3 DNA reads TGCGCCAGCAGCTTGGACTCTCCAAGCTCCTACGAGCAGTACTTC.

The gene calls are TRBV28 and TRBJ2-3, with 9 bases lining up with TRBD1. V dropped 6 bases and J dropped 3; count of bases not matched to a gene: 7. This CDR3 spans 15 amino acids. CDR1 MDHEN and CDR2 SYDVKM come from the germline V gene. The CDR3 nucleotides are TGTGCCAGCAGCTTGACAGGGGGGTTGACAGATACGCAGTATTTT. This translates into CASSLTGGLTDTQYF.

CDR3 nucleotides: TGCCCCCGCAGCCGCCGACAGGGGACCGGGGAGCTGTTTTTT. Amino acid sequence: CPRSRRQGTGELFF. The rearrangement joins TRBV4-1 to TRBJ2-2; the match to TRBD1 covers 8 bases. The CDR3 totals 14 residues. Germline values: CDR1 MGHRA, CDR2 YSYEKL.

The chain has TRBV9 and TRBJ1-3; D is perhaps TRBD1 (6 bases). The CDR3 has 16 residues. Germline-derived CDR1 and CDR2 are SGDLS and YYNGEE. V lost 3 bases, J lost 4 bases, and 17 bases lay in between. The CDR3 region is CASSAFGGQLGNTIYF. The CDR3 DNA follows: TGTGCCAGCAGCGCGTTCGGGGGGCAGCTCGGAAACACCATATATTTT. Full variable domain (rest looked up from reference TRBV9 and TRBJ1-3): DSGVTQTPKHLITATGQRVTLRCSPRSGDLSVYWYQQSLDQGLQFLIQYYNGEERAKGNILERFSAQQFPDLHSELNLSSLELGDSALYFCASSAFGGQLGNTIYFGEGSWLTVV.

CDR3 in DNA: TGCGCCAGCAGCGCGGGACAGAGTTTAATCTATGGCTACACCTTC. It specifies CASSAGQSLIYGYTF. The V gene is TRBV5-1, the J gene TRBJ1-2; 7 nucleotides align to TRBD1. This CDR3 has 15 residues. V lost 4 bases to trimming and J lost 4 bases; unmatched junction nucleotides: 10. Germline V gene sequence: CDR1 SGHRS, CDR2 YFSETQ.

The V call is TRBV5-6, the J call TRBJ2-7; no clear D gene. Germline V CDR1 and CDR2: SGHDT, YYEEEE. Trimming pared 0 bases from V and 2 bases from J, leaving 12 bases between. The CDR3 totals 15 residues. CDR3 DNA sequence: TGTGCCAGCAGCTTGGTCTCCCGACTCCCCTACGAGCAGTACTTC. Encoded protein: CASSLVSRLPYEQYF.

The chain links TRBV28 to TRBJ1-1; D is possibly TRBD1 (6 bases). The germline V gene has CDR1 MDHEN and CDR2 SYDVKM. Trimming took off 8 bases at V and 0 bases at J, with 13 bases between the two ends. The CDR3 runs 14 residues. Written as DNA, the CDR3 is TGTGCCAGCGTTACCCAGGGGCTGAACACTGAAGCTTTCTTT. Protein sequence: CASVTQGLNTEAFF.

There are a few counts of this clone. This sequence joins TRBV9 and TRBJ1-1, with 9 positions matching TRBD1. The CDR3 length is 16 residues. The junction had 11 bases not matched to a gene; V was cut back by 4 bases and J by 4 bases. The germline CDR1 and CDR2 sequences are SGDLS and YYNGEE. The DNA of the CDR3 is TGTGCCAGCAGCCCTACAGTGGGACAGGGTATCACTGAAGCTTTCTTT. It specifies CASSPTVGQGITEAFF.

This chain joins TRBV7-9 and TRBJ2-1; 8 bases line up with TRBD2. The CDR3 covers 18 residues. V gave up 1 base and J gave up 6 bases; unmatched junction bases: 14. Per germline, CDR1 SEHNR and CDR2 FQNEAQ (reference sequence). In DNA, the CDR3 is TGTGCCAGCAGCTTAGTCCCTTTAGGCGGGGGGCTACTCAATGAGCAGTTCTTC. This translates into CASSLVPLGGGLLNEQFF.

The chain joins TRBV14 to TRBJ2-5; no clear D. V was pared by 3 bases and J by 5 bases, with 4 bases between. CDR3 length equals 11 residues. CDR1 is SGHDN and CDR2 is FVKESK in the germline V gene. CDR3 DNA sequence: TGTGCCAGCAGCCACTTGGAGACCCAGTACTTC. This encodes CASSHLETQYF.

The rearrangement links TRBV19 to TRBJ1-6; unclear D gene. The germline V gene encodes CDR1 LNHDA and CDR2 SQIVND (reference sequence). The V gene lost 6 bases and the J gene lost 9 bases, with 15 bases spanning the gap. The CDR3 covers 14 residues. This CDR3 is CASSRSRQTSPLHF. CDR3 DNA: TGTGCCAGTAGCCGGTCTAGGCAAACTTCACCCCTCCACTTT.

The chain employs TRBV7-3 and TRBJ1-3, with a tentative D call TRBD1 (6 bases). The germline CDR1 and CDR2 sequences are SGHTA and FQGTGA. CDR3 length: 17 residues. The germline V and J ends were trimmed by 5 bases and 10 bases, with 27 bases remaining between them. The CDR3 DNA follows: TGTGCCAGCAGCAACCTATATGGACAGATACCGGGTGGGACCATATATTTT. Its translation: CASSNLYGQIPGGTIYF.

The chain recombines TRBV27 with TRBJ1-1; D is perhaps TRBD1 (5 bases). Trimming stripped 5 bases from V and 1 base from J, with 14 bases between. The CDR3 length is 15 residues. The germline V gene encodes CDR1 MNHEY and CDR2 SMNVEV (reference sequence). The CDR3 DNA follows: TGTGCCAGCAGTCCGACGGCGGGGACGAACACTGAAGCTTTCTTT. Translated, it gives CASSPTAGTNTEAFF.

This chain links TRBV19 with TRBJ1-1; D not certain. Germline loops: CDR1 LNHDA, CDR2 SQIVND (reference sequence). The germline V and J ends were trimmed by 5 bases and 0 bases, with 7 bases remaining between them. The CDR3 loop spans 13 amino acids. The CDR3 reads CASSPGVNTEAFF. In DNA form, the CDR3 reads TGTGCCAGTAGTCCGGGTGTGAACACTGAAGCTTTCTTT.

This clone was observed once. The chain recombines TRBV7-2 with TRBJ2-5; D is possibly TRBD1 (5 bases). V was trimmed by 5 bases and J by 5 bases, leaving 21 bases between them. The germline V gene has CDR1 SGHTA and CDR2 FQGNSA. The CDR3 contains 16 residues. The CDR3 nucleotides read TGTGCCAGCAGCCCCCGAACAGGTCTTGGCGCGGAGACCCAGTACTTC. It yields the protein CASSPRTGLGAETQYF.

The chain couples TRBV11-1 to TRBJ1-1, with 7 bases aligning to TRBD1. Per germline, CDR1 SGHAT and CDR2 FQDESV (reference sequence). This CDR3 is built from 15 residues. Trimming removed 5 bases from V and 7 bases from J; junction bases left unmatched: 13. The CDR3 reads CASSLQQGKGSEAFF. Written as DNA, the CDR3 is TGTGCCAGCAGCCTACAACAGGGGAAGGGGAGTGAAGCTTTCTTT.

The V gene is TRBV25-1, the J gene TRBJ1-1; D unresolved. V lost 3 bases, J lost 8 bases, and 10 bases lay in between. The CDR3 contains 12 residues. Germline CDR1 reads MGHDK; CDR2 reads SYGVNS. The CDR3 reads CASSDLREEAFF. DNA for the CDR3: TGTGCCAGCAGTGATTTACGGGAGGAAGCTTTCTTT.

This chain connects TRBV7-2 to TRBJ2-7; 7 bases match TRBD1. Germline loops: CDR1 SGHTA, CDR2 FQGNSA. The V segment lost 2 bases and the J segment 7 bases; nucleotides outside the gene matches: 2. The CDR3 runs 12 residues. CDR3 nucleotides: TGTGCCAGCAGCTTACTCAGGGGGGAGCAGTACTTC. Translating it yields CASSLLRGEQYF. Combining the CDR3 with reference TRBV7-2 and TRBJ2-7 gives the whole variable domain GAGVSQSPSNKVTEKGKDVELRCDPISGHTALYWYRQSLGQGLEFLIYFQGNSAPDKSGLPSDRFSAERTGGSVSTLTIQRTQQEDSAVYLCASSLLRGEQYFGPGTRLTVT.

DNA of the CDR3: TGTGCCAGCAGTCCCGGGGAGAACAATGAGCAGTTCTTC. Protein: CASSPGENNEQFF. V and J are TRBV6-5 and TRBJ2-1; maybe TRBD2 (5 bases). Per germline, CDR1 MNHEY and CDR2 SVGAGI. Trimming took 5 bases from V and 5 from J, leaving 10 bases between them. The length of the CDR3 is 13 residues.

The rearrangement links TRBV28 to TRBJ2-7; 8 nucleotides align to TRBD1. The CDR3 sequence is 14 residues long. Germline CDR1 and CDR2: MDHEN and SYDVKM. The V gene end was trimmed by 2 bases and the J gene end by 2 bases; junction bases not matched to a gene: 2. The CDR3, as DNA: TGTGCCAGCAGTTTACGGGGACAGGCCTACGAGCAGTACTTC. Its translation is CASSLRGQAYEQYF.

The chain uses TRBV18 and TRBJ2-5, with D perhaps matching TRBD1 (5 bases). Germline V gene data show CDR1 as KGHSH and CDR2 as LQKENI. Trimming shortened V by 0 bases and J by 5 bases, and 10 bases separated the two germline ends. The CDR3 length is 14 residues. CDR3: CASSPPGRAETQYF. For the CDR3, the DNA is TGTGCCAGCTCACCACCGGGCAGGGCCGAGACCCAGTACTTC.

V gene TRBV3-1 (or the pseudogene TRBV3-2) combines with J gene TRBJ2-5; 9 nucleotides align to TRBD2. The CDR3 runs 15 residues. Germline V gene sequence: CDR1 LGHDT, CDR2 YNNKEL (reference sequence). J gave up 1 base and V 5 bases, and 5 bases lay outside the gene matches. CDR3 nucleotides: TGTGCCAGCAGCTGGTTTAGCGGGGGCCAAGAGACCCAGTACTTC. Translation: CASSWFSGGQETQYF.

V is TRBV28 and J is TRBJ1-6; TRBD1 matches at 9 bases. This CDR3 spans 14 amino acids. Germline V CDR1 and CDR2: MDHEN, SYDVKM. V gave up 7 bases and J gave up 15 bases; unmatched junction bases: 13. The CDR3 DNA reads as TGTGCCAGCACCCCGGGACAGGGAACCTCCAACCTCCACTTT. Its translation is CASTPGQGTSNLHF.

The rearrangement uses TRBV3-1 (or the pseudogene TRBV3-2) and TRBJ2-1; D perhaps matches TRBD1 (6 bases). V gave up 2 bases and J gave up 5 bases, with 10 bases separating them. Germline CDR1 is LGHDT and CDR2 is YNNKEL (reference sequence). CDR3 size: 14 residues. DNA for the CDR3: TGTGCCAGCAGCCAAAGGGGACAAAACAATGAGCAGTTCTTC. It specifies CASSQRGQNNEQFF.

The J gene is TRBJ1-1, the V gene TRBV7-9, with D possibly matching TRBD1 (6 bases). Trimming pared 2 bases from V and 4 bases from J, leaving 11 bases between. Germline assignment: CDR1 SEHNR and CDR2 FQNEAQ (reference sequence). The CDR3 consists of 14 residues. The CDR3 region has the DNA TGTGCCAGCAGCTTAAAGGGGGAAGGCACTGAAGCTTTCTTT. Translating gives CASSLKGEGTEAFF.

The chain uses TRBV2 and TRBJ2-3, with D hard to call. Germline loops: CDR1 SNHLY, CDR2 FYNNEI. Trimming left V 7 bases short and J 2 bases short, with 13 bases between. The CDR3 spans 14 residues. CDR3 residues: CASIAARLTDTQYF. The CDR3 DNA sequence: TGTGCCAGCATTGCGGCTAGGCTCACAGATACGCAGTATTTT.

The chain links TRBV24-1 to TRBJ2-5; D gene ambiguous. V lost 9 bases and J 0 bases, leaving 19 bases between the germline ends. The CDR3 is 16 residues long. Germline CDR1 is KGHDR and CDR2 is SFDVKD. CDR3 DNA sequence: TGTGCCACCGCTTCTGGCCGCATCGAGGACCAAGAGACCCAGTACTTC. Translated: CATASGRIEDQETQYF.